Shown below are 20 T cell receptor beta chains from a single sample sequenced in a study of human thymus T cells. Surgeons resected thymus tissue during corrective heart surgery. Some clones are missing from TCRdb's copy, which holds only in-frame ones; the method was immunoSEQ multiplex PCR. The data show tens of thousands of clones, roughly 94% seen once. Material for sequencing was thymus tissue. Receptors originate from a girl less than two years old with a congenital heart defect but otherwise immunologically healthy.

CDR3 residues: CASSPPRGRADTQYF. The CDR3 nucleotides read TGTGCCAGCAGTCCCCCCCGCGGGAGGGCAGATACGCAGTATTTT. The chain is built from TRBV27 and TRBJ2-3, with 9 bases that match TRBD2. CDR3 length equals 15 residues. Germline V gives CDR1 MNHEY, CDR2 SMNVEV (reference sequence). The ends lost 5 bases at V and 4 bases at J; junction bases unmatched: 7.

V is TRBV11-2 and J is TRBJ1-2, with TRBD1 as a possible D gene (6 bases). In germline, CDR1 is SGHAT, CDR2 FQNNGV. Trimming stripped 11 bases from V and 4 bases from J, with 11 bases between. This CDR3 comprises 11 residues. CDR3 region: CADGGLYGYTF. DNA for the CDR3: TGTGCCGACGGGGGGCTCTATGGCTACACCTTC.

This sequence joins TRBV5-5 and TRBJ2-2; perhaps TRBD2 as D (7 bases). Germline-derived CDR1 and CDR2 are SGHKS and YYEKEE (reference sequence). This CDR3 is built from 18 residues. The ends were cut back, 1 base at V and 5 bases at J, with 21 bases in the middle. CDR3 in DNA: TGTGCCAGCAGCTTGTCCCAGCGCGGGGGCCCGGGGACCGGGGAGCTGTTTTTT. Translation: CASSLSQRGGPGTGELFF. Complete variable domain (other parts from reference TRBV5-5 and TRBJ2-2): DAGVTQSPTHLIKTRGQQVTLRCSPISGHKSVSWYQQVLGQGPQFIFQYYEKEERGRGNFPDRFSARQFPNYSSELNVNALLLGDSALYLCASSLSQRGGPGTGELFFGEGSRLTVL.

The J gene is TRBJ1-1, the V gene TRBV6-1; D uncertain. Germline loops: CDR1 MNHNS, CDR2 SASEGT. The CDR3 covers 12 residues. V lost 6 bases and J lost 3, with 8 bases in between. In DNA form, the CDR3 reads TGTGCCAGCAGGTTGCTGGACACTGAAGCTTTCTTT. It translates to CASRLLDTEAFF.

The chain employs TRBV12-5 and TRBJ2-3, with D uncertain. Looked up from germline, CDR1 is LGHNT and CDR2 is FRNRAP. This CDR3 region has 16 residues. V dropped 0 bases and J dropped 2 bases, with 12 bases sitting between them. CDR3 nucleotides: TGTGCTAGTGGTTTGGTACGGTACAGCCCCACAGATACGCAGTATTTT. This codes for CASGLVRYSPTDTQYF.

CDR3 coding DNA: TGTGCCAGCAGCCAAGTTCCACCCCTTCGCGGGAGCTCCTACGAGCAGTACTTC. This sequence encodes CASSQVPPLRGSSYEQYF. The chain joins TRBV4-2 to TRBJ2-7; 7 bases line up with TRBD2. V gave up 1 base and J gave up 0 bases; unmatched junction bases: 12. From germline, CDR1 is LGHNA and CDR2 YNFKEQ. CDR3 size: 18 residues.

The chain combines TRBV30 with TRBJ1-1, with D unresolved. The CDR3 runs 18 residues. Germline CDR1 GTSNPN, CDR2 SVGIG (reference sequence). With 0 bases removed from V and 4 bases from J, the gap between germline ends came to 24 bases. DNA for the CDR3: TGTGCCTGGAGTGTACTCCACCAACCCAGGCTAATAGGCACTGAAGCTTTCTTT. Its translation is CAWSVLHQPRLIGTEAFF.

This chain links TRBV29-1 with TRBJ2-7, with D uncertain. The CDR3 totals 10 residues. V shed 7 bases and J shed 6 bases, with 10 bases lying between them. Germline V CDR1 and CDR2: SQVTM, ANQGSEA. Here the CDR3 DNA reads TGCAGCGCCATGTCTTCCGAGCAGTACTTC. It translates to CSAMSSEQYF.

This clone was counted a single time. The chain employs TRBV19 and TRBJ1-4, with TRBD1 as a possible D gene (5 bases). The V end was cut by 1 base, the J end by 8 bases, with 20 bases between. Germline lookup yields CDR1 LNHDA and CDR2 SQIVND (reference sequence). This CDR3 has 17 residues. For the CDR3, the DNA is TGTGCCAGTAGTATAGCGCACCCACAGGTACGGGGCGAAAAACTGTTTTTT. Protein: CASSIAHPQVRGEKLFF.

The chain joins TRBV4-1 to TRBJ1-1; maybe TRBD1 (6 bases). This CDR3 comprises 14 residues. V shed 4 bases and J shed 3 bases, with 12 bases lying between them. The germline V gene encodes CDR1 MGHRA and CDR2 YSYEKL. This chain's CDR3 is CASSPRTADTEAFF. The DNA of the CDR3 is TGCGCCAGCAGCCCTCGGACAGCTGACACTGAAGCTTTCTTT.

The chain recombines TRBV28 with TRBJ2-1, with D possibly being TRBD1 (5 bases). The CDR3 has 15 amino acids. Germline loops: CDR1 MDHEN, CDR2 SYDVKM. With 5 bases removed from V and 4 bases from J, the gap between germline ends came to 15 bases. CDR3 protein: CASSRRITGYNEQFF. CDR3 bases: TGTGCCAGCAGTAGACGGATAACAGGTTACAATGAGCAGTTCTTC.

V gene TRBV21-1 combines with J gene TRBJ2-7; TRBD1 is the table's D call, not checked against the DNA. TRBV21-1 is deemed a pseudogene. The length of the CDR3 is 15 residues. CDR3 residues: CASSDPGQVTYEQYF. The CDR3 bases are TGTGCCAGCAGCGACCCGGGACAGGTAACCTACGAGCAGTACTTC.

The rearrangement links TRBV5-1 to TRBJ2-5; tentative D call: TRBD1 (5 bases). V gave up 6 bases and J gave up 12 bases, with 21 bases separating them. Germline V gene lookup returns CDR1 SGHRS and CDR2 YFSETQ. There are 13 residues in the CDR3. The CDR3 loop is CASTHQGELTKYF. CDR3 nucleotide sequence: TGCGCCAGCACCCATCAGGGTGAACTCACGAAGTACTTC.

This chain connects TRBV7-2 to TRBJ2-5; D is possibly TRBD2 (5 bases). Trimming removed 1 base from V and 4 bases from J, with 16 bases in between. The CDR3 length is 16 residues. The germline CDR1 and CDR2 sequences are SGHTA and FQGNSA. This chain's CDR3 is CASSLEVRGWVETQYF. For the CDR3, the DNA is TGTGCCAGCAGCTTAGAGGTCCGAGGGTGGGTAGAGACCCAGTACTTC. Complete variable domain (other parts from reference TRBV7-2 and TRBJ2-5): GAGVSQSPSNKVTEKGKDVELRCDPISGHTALYWYRQSLGQGLEFLIYFQGNSAPDKSGLPSDRFSAERTGGSVSTLTIQRTQQEDSAVYLCASSLEVRGWVETQYFGPGTRLLVL.

This clone was counted once. V usage is TRBV9 and J usage is TRBJ1-1; weak D call: TRBD1 (5 bases). Trimming shortened V by 5 bases and J by 5 bases, and 25 bases separated the two germline ends. Germline-derived CDR1 and CDR2 are SGDLS and YYNGEE. The CDR3 spans 17 residues. The CDR3 reads CASRPLTRSRVRTEAFF. The CDR3 bases are TGTGCCAGCAGACCACTTACTCGCTCCAGGGTACGGACTGAAGCTTTCTTT.

The V call is TRBV5-1, the J call TRBJ2-2; possibly TRBD2 for D (6 bases). Deletions cut 3 bases from V and 3 bases from J, with 15 bases between. The CDR3 length is 16 residues. Per germline, CDR1 SGHRS and CDR2 YFSETQ. As DNA, the CDR3 is TGCGCCAGCAGCTGGGGCGGGACTGTATACACCGGGGAGCTGTTTTTT. Protein: CASSWGGTVYTGELFF. Full variable domain (missing parts from reference TRBV5-1 and TRBJ2-2): KAGVTQTPRYLIKTRGQQVTLSCSPISGHRSVSWYQQTPGQGLQFLFEYFSETQRNKGNFPGRFSGRQFSNSRSEMNVSTLELGDSALYLCASSWGGTVYTGELFFGEGSRLTVL.

CDR3: CASSRLGLAGGTRETQYF. The CDR3 bases are TGTGCCAGCAGCAGGCTGGGGCTAGCGGGAGGGACACGAGAGACCCAGTACTTC. This chain uses TRBV9 with TRBJ2-5; 12 nucleotides line up with TRBD2. Germline values: CDR1 SGDLS, CDR2 YYNGEE. The V and J ends lost 4 bases and 4 bases, in that order; junction bases with no gene match: 14. The CDR3 runs 18 residues.

The chain is built from TRBV25-1 and TRBJ2-3; TRBD1 is a possible D gene (5 bases). The V and J ends lost 8 bases and 7 bases respectively, with 13 bases between them. CDR3 length: 12 amino acids. In germline, CDR1 is MGHDK, CDR2 SYGVNS. The CDR3 is CASGPRAHTQYF. Here the CDR3 DNA reads TGTGCCAGCGGCCCCAGGGCCCATACGCAGTATTTT.

The V gene is TRBV7-9, the J gene TRBJ2-3; tentative D call: TRBD1 (6 bases). Trimming pared 4 bases from V and 2 bases from J, leaving 19 bases between. Per germline, CDR1 SEHNR and CDR2 FQNEAQ (reference sequence). There are 17 residues in the CDR3. CDR3 protein: CASSWELGDIFTDTQYF. In DNA form, the CDR3 reads TGTGCCAGCAGCTGGGAGCTCGGGGACATCTTCACAGATACGCAGTATTTT.

This chain joins TRBV2 and TRBJ1-3; no reliable D call. Germline V gene lookup returns CDR1 SNHLY and CDR2 FYNNEI. V was trimmed by 2 bases and J by 7 bases, leaving 9 bases between them. The CDR3 length is 13 residues. DNA for the CDR3: TGTGCCAGCAGTGAAAATGGACGGAACACCATATATTTT. It is translated as CASSENGRNTIYF.